The sequence of this T cell receptor (beta chain) was determined in a study of T-cell memory formation after mild COVID-19 (dated by TCRdb to the early 2020s). About the study as a whole: TCR sequence clusters from the two donors were largely donor specific. In two donors, T-cell clones that expanded and contracted after mild COVID-19 were followed by sequencing TCRalpha and TCRbeta repertoires longitudinally. The cohort comprised two young, previously healthy adult volunteers, one female and one male.

On this clonotype: It has no known antigen specificity. No base qualities exist here, and no much larger clone lies one base off it.

Looking up the germline V gene (reference sequence) yields CDR1 LGHDT and CDR2 YNNKEL. Spanning cysteine to phenylalanine, the CDR3 consists of 18 amino acids. Just CDR3 DNA is preserved here, 54 bases in frame from base 1. Clipping removes 1 base from V and 3 bases from J, with 12 as the unmatched junction base count. PBMCs were isolated by Ficoll-Paque density gradient centrifugation. The instrument given in TCRdb is Illumina NovaSeq 6000. cDNA libraries for TCRalpha and TCRbeta were prepared by 5'RACE using constant-segment primers, with sample barcodes and unique molecular identifiers added. RNA was extracted from every sample with Trizol reagent. Library amplification was performed in two PCR steps, and a second sample barcode and Illumina TruSeq adapters were introduced in the second step. Libraries were sequenced on an Illumina NovaSeq with 2 x 150 bp paired-end reads. The original methods were these. With migec v1.2.7, reads were demultiplexed and then collapsed into UMI-guided consensus sequences. Using mixcr v2.1.11, UMI consensuses were aligned to TRA and TRB V and J templates and then assembled into clonotypes. A clonotype was counted as expanded or contracted only when both edgeR and NoisET called the clonotype significant, with the noise models trained on biological replicates. For edgeR calls, the thresholds were a false discovery rate-adjusted p below 0.01 and a log2 fold-change of 1. As an exploratory analysis of dynamics, max-normalized trajectories of the 1000 most abundant clonotypes were examined with PCA combined with hierarchical clustering. The CD4 or CD8 phenotype of responding clones was assigned using the separately sequenced CD4+ and CD8+ repertoires. TCRdb trimmed public reads at Q25 via fastp, called clones via MiXCR and kept in-frame beta chains. Each entry is one CDR3 protein sequence, shown with its most common DNA and genes. The V and J calls follow TCRdb's processing rather than the paper's. The sample records 150,000 to 200,000 distinct CDR3 sequences, about 20% of which are singletons. The leading ten clones occupy 23% of the sample.

General conclusions and limits of the study: Some responding clones were detected in pre-infection memory, suggesting pre-existing cross-reactive memory T cells joined the SARS-CoV-2 response. Clones contracting from day 15 to 85 had balanced CD4/CD8 phenotypes, while a second wave expanding from day 15 to 37 was biased towards CD4+. Only a couple of mild cases were covered by the study, and larger cohorts that include severe cases with pre-infection samples were considered necessary. SARS-CoV-2 specificity of the second-wave clones peaking on day 37 was not confirmed. Contracting CD4+ clones were located mainly in the CM and EM memory subsets, whereas CD8+ clones were found to be enriched in EMRA.

The receptor chain draws on TRBV3-1 and TRBJ2-4, and TRBD1 aligns with 7 junction nucleotides. The sequence was obtained from an adult woman who had mild COVID-19 (a few samples of this study predate the infection). The sample titles of this study are shuffled in the database, so cell type and time point are left out; the donor was told from shared clones. Sequencing input: PBMCs or a T cell subset sorted from them (not recorded which). The encoded CDR3 is CASSQGSDRAYGKNIQYF. The base sequence is TGTGCCAGCAGCCAAGGATCCGACAGGGCGTACGGCAAAAACATTCAGTACTTC.